Shown below are 27 T cell receptor beta chains from a single sample sequenced in a study of CD8 T cells in Susac syndrome. The authors reverse transcribed roughly 0.5 to 1 ug RNA with random hexamers. MiXCR, applied by TCRdb to the immunoSEQ multiplex PCR reads, yields one record per CDR3 protein. The sample shows about 210,000 distinct CDR3 sequences, around 95% of them seen only once. Sequenced: CD4+ T cells from PBMCs. The receptors were sampled from a human donor with multiple sclerosis.

The chain combines TRBV4-2 with TRBJ2-2; the D gene is possibly TRBD2 (6 bases). The V gene lost 4 bases and the J gene lost 5 bases, with 11 bases spanning the gap. The CDR3 contains 14 residues. Germline V gene lookup returns CDR1 LGHNA and CDR2 YNFKEQ. CDR3 sequence: CASSLGGRTGELFF. The CDR3 region has the DNA TGTGCCAGCAGCCTTGGGGGGAGGACCGGGGAGCTGTTTTTT.

The chain couples TRBV2 to TRBJ2-4; 7 bases line up with TRBD2. Germline V gives CDR1 SNHLY, CDR2 FYNNEI. This CDR3 is 13 amino acids long. Trimming cost V 1 base and J 9 bases; bases outside gene matches: 3. As DNA, the CDR3 is TGTGCCAGCAGTGAAGTCGGGGAGGGCATTCAGTACTTC. As protein: CASSEVGEGIQYF.

The rearrangement uses TRBV20-1 and TRBJ2-6; no clear D gene. With 2 bases removed from V and 0 bases from J, the gap between germline ends came to 8 bases. CDR3 length: 15 amino acids. Germline V gene data show CDR1 as DFQATT and CDR2 as SNEGSKA (reference sequence). CDR3: CSARTPGSGANVLTF. Written as DNA, the CDR3 is TGCAGTGCTAGAACCCCCGGCTCTGGGGCCAACGTCCTGACTTTC.

The V call is TRBV3-1, the J call TRBJ1-5; 7 bases agree with TRBD1. The trim removed 0 bases at V and 9 bases at J, leaving 14 bases unmatched. The CDR3 has 17 amino acids. CDR1 and CDR2 (germline): LGHDT, YNNKEL (reference sequence). The CDR3 sequence: CASSQDPTGTLTGPQHF. In DNA form, the CDR3 reads TGTGCCAGCAGCCAAGATCCGACAGGGACTCTTACGGGGCCCCAGCATTTT.

This clonotype appeared once. The chain recombines TRBV28 with TRBJ2-3, with D perhaps matching TRBD1 (5 bases). CDR3 size: 15 residues. V was trimmed by 6 bases and J by 6 bases, leaving 19 bases between them. Germline V gives CDR1 MDHEN, CDR2 SYDVKM. CDR3 region: CASRPSQAPGDTQYF. CDR3 in DNA: TGTGCCAGCAGGCCTTCACAGGCGCCAGGGGATACGCAGTATTTT. Looking up the rest from reference TRBV28 and TRBJ2-3 gives the full variable domain: DVKVTQSSRYLVKRTGEKVFLECVQDMDHENMFWYRQDPGLGLRLIYFSYDVKMKEKGDIPEGYSVSREKKERFSLILESASTNQTSMYLCASRPSQAPGDTQYFGPGTRLTVL.

The CDR3 region is CSAGNEKLFF. In DNA form, the CDR3 reads TGCAGCGCCGGTAATGAAAAACTGTTTTTT. This chain joins TRBV29-1 and TRBJ1-4; no definite D call. Per the germline V gene, CDR1 is SQVTM and CDR2 is ANQGSEA. This CDR3 region has 10 residues. Trimming removed 7 bases at V and 4 bases at J, with 4 bases between.

The J gene is TRBJ1-1, the V gene TRBV28, with D possibly matching TRBD1 (5 bases). Trimming removed 5 bases from V and 4 bases from J, with 11 bases in between. Germline CDR1 MDHEN, CDR2 SYDVKM. The length of the CDR3 is 13 residues. DNA for the CDR3: TGTGCCAGCAGTGCTCCAGGGACCACTGAAGCTTTCTTT. Translating gives CASSAPGTTEAFF.

The V and J genes are TRBV20-1 and TRBJ2-3; no clear D gene. There are 14 residues in the CDR3. The V and J ends lost 0 bases and 4 bases respectively, with 11 bases between them. Germline loops: CDR1 DFQATT, CDR2 SNEGSKA (reference sequence). CDR3 residues: CSARDGIAPDTQYF. CDR3 in DNA: TGCAGTGCTAGAGATGGGATAGCTCCAGATACGCAGTATTTT.

This chain's CDR3 is CASSFGGSPLLTQYF. The CDR3 nucleotides read TGTGCCAGCAGTTTTGGAGGCAGCCCCCTGTTGACCCAGTACTTC. This chain joins TRBV27 and TRBJ2-5; D is perhaps TRBD2 (5 bases). This CDR3 is built from 15 residues. V lost 3 bases and J 7 bases, leaving 18 bases between the germline ends. Germline values: CDR1 MNHEY, CDR2 SMNVEV (reference sequence).

V gene TRBV9 combines with J gene TRBJ2-1, with a tentative D call TRBD2 (6 bases). The germline CDR1 and CDR2 sequences are SGDLS and YYNGEE. The V end was cut by 2 bases, the J end by 4 bases, with 22 bases between. The CDR3 has 18 amino acids. In DNA, the CDR3 is TGTGCCAGCAGCGTGACGGAGTCAAGGACTACCCAATACAATGAGCAGTTCTTC. Its protein product is CASSVTESRTTQYNEQFF.

This clonotype showed up just once. The V gene is TRBV27, the J gene TRBJ2-7; D is unclear. Looked up from germline, CDR1 is MNHEY and CDR2 is SMNVEV (reference sequence). This CDR3 contains 14 residues. V shed 3 bases and J shed 7 bases, with 16 bases lying between them. In DNA form, the CDR3 reads TGTGCCAGCAGTTTCGTCGCCCAAAGTCGGGAGCAGTACTTC. This codes for CASSFVAQSREQYF.

This chain connects TRBV29-1 to TRBJ2-7; D gene unclear. The germline CDR1 and CDR2 sequences are SQVTM and ANQGSEA. V shed 6 bases and J shed 3 bases, with 15 bases lying between them. This CDR3 has 13 amino acids. The CDR3, as DNA: TGCAGCGTGGACGGTCTTTGGGGCTACGAGCAGTACTTC. Translating it yields CSVDGLWGYEQYF.

The gene calls are TRBV14 and TRBJ2-5; TRBD2 might be the D (6 bases). Trimming removed 8 bases from V and 1 base from J, with 11 bases in between. Germline CDR1 and CDR2: SGHDN and FVKESK. The CDR3 is made up of 13 amino acids. In DNA form, the CDR3 reads TGTGCCAGCCGATGGAGGGCCCAAGAGACCCAGTACTTC. It encodes CASRWRAQETQYF. Full variable domain (remainder filled in from reference TRBV14 and TRBJ2-5): EAGVTQFPSHSVIEKGQTVTLRCDPISGHDNLYWYRRVMGKEIKFLLHFVKESKQDESGMPNNRFLAERTGGTYSTLKVQPAELEDSGVYFCASRWRAQETQYFGPGTRLLVL.

The V and J genes are TRBV11-2 and TRBJ2-1, with TRBD2 as a possible D gene (6 bases). The CDR3 spans 12 residues. The germline V gene encodes CDR1 SGHAT and CDR2 FQNNGV. Trimming cost V 5 bases and J 9 bases, with 11 bases left between them. CDR3 protein: CASSPLRGEQFF. Here the CDR3 DNA reads TGTGCCAGCAGCCCTTTGCGGGGTGAGCAGTTCTTC.

The chain uses TRBV29-1 and TRBJ2-7; 7 bases agree with TRBD1. This CDR3 contains 13 residues. V lost 7 bases, J lost 1 base, and 7 bases stayed unmatched. The germline V gene has CDR1 SQVTM and CDR2 ANQGSEA. As DNA, the CDR3 is TGCAGCGCTGCCGACAGGGTATCCTACGAGCAGTACTTC. Its protein product is CSAADRVSYEQYF.

The V and J genes are TRBV29-1 and TRBJ1-1, with D perhaps matching TRBD1 (6 bases). Trimming took off 7 bases at V and 1 base at J, with 16 bases between the two ends. Germline V gives CDR1 SQVTM, CDR2 ANQGSEA. The CDR3 has 14 amino acids. CDR3 region: CSAPGRGSNTEAFF. Here the CDR3 DNA reads TGCAGCGCCCCCGGGAGGGGGTCGAACACTGAAGCTTTCTTT.

The chain uses TRBV29-1 and TRBJ2-1; 8 nucleotides agree with TRBD1. The CDR3 consists of 13 residues. J gave up 8 bases and V 6 bases, and 9 bases lay outside the gene matches. Looked up from germline, CDR1 is SQVTM and CDR2 is ANQGSEA. The CDR3, as DNA: TGCAGCGTCGATACAGGGGGTGGCCATGAGCAGTTCTTC. This translates into CSVDTGGGHEQFF.

The chain recombines TRBV24-1 with TRBJ2-1; 9 bases agree with TRBD1. The CDR3 runs to 16 residues. V shed 8 bases, J shed 4 bases, and the junction held 11 bases outside the gene matches. From germline, CDR1 is KGHDR and CDR2 SFDVKD. CDR3: CATIGSWDRVYNEQFF. The CDR3 DNA follows: TGTGCCACCATTGGAAGTTGGGACAGGGTTTACAATGAGCAGTTCTTC.

The chain links TRBV29-1 to TRBJ2-3; D may match TRBD1 or TRBD2 (6 bases each). The V gene lost 7 bases and the J gene lost 2 bases, with 19 bases spanning the gap. Germline CDR1 and CDR2: SQVTM and ANQGSEA. The CDR3 extends over 15 amino acids. CDR3 nucleotide sequence: TGCAGCGGGGAGAGGAGAGGGGGGAACACAGATACGCAGTATTTT. Protein product: CSGERRGGNTDTQYF.

V usage is TRBV2 and J usage is TRBJ2-7, with TRBD2 as a possible D gene (6 bases). The germline CDR1 and CDR2 sequences are SNHLY and FYNNEI. This CDR3 is built from 14 residues. Trimming cost V 8 bases and J 5 bases, with 19 bases left between them. Here the CDR3 reads CASRNRPGRNEQYF. DNA for the CDR3: TGTGCCAGCCGCAACCGCCCAGGGAGGAACGAGCAGTACTTC.

The chain couples TRBV25-1 to TRBJ2-1; TRBD2 agrees at 11 bases. The CDR3 totals 15 residues. CDR1 is MGHDK and CDR2 is SYGVNS in the germline V gene. The V segment lost 6 bases and the J segment 7 bases; nucleotides outside the gene matches: 8. The CDR3 DNA reads as TGTGCCAGCAGAGGAACTAGCGGGAGATTTAATGAGCAGTTCTTC. Residues: CASRGTSGRFNEQFF.

J is TRBJ2-3 and V is TRBV2; 7 nucleotides line up with TRBD1. CDR3 length: 12 residues. V gave up 4 bases and J gave up 14 bases; unmatched junction bases: 9. Germline assignment: CDR1 SNHLY and CDR2 FYNNEI. CDR3 amino acids: CASSGTGRFLYF. CDR3 nucleotides: TGTGCCAGCAGTGGGACAGGCCGGTTCCTGTATTTT.

The chain uses TRBV7-6 and TRBJ1-2; no definite D call. With 5 bases removed from V and 7 bases from J, the gap between germline ends came to 17 bases. The CDR3 has 14 residues. CDR1 and CDR2 from the germline V gene are SGHVS and FNYEAQ. The CDR3 nucleotides are TGTGCCAGCAGCGAAGACCCTAAAGTGGGTGGCTACACCTTC. This codes for CASSEDPKVGGYTF. The full variable domain, completed using reference TRBV7-6 and TRBJ1-2, is GAGVSQSPRYKVTKRGQDVALRCDPISGHVSLYWYRQALGQGPEFLTYFNYEAQQDKSGLPNDRFSAERPEGSISTLTIQRTEQRDSAMYRCASSEDPKVGGYTFGSGTRLTVV.

The J gene is TRBJ2-7, the V gene TRBV3-1; no clear D gene. The germline gives CDR1 LGHDT, CDR2 YNNKEL (reference sequence). V lost 3 bases to trimming and J lost 7 bases, with 7 bases between them. The CDR3 contains 11 residues. This chain's CDR3 is CASSQGSEQYF. CDR3 nucleotides: TGTGCCAGCAGCCAGGGTTCTGAGCAGTACTTC.

CDR3 sequence (DNA): TGTGCCAGCAGCTTCCCCGCAGGGATCTATGGCTACACCTTC. It specifies CASSFPAGIYGYTF. The V gene is TRBV7-9, the J gene TRBJ1-2, with D maybe TRBD1 (5 bases). The CDR3 is 14 residues long. V shed 3 bases and J shed 4 bases, with 12 bases lying between them. The germline V gene has CDR1 SEHNR and CDR2 FQNEAQ (reference sequence). Combining the CDR3 with reference TRBV7-9 and TRBJ1-2 gives the whole variable domain DTGVSQNPRHKITKRGQNVTFRCDPISEHNRLYWYRQTLGQGPEFLTYFQNEAQLEKSRLLSDRFSAERPKGSFSTLEIQRTEQGDSAMYLCASSFPAGIYGYTFGSGTRLTVV.

This clonotype was seen a single time. The chain links TRBV5-4 to TRBJ2-1; D unclear. Deletions cut 0 bases from V and 13 bases from J, with 11 bases between. The CDR3 is 12 residues long. Per the germline V gene, CDR1 is SGHNT and CDR2 is YYREEE (reference sequence). CDR3 sequence (DNA): TGTGCCAGCAGCTTGGTTGGGAACAAACAGTTCTTC. Protein product: CASSLVGNKQFF.

This sequence joins TRBV20-1 and TRBJ2-1; TRBD2 matches 9 bases. This CDR3 contains 16 residues. J lost 0 bases, V lost 1 base, and 4 bases had no gene match. Per germline, CDR1 DFQATT and CDR2 SNEGSKA (reference sequence). In nucleotides, the CDR3 is TGCAGTGCTAGAGTATCTAGCGGGACCTCCTACAATGAGCAGTTCTTC. Residues: CSARVSSGTSYNEQFF.